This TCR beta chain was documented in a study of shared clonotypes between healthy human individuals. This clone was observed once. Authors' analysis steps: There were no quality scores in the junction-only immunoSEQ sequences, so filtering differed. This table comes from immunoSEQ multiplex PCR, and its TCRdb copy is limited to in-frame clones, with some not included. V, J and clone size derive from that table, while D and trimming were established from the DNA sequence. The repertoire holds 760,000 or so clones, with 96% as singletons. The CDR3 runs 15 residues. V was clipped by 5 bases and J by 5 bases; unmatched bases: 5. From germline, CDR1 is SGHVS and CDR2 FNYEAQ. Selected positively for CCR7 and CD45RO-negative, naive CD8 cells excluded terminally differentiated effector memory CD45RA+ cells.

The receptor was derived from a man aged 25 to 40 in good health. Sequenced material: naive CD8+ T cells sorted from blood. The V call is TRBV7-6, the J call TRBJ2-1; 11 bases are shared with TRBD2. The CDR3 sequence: CASSRTSGSNNEQFF. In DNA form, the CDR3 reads TGTGCCAGCAGCAGAACTAGCGGGAGTAACAATGAGCAGTTCTTC.